This TCR beta chain was obtained from a study of cytomegalovirus exposure and HLA in healthy donors (dated by TCRdb to the late 2010s). For context, the study as a whole: In an earlier analysis of 450 to 750 of the donors, about 260 Gb of sequence data and 100 million or so unique TCR beta sequences from approximately 180 million T cells were reported. An early release that covered roughly 600 HLA-typed donors contained around 330 gigabases of sequencing data and approximately 85 million unique TCR sequences. The genetic ancestry cluster associated with self-reported Caucasian donors included 81% of the 300 to 450 genotyped donors. The study was designed to test whether signatures of past pathogen exposure could be identified by cataloging public T cell receptors. Using immunosequencing, the study profiled T cell repertoires from around 680 subjects and related those repertoires to cytomegalovirus serostatus. In addition to the first cohort of 666 subjects, a separate validation cohort of 120 different subjects was used. High-throughput TCR immunosequencing, statistical association of individual TCRs with disease status, and machine learning were combined to predict cytomegalovirus infection status. A later analysis re-examined previously published TCR beta repertoires from roughly 720 donors and added high-resolution HLA genotyping to investigate patterns of TCR occurrence. In the later analysis, no new phenotypic data were used to find candidate immune exposures; instead, reliance was placed on TCR beta sequences and their occurrence across donors. To decide whether each TCR beta V gene segment behaved as functional or pseudogenic, an earlier analysis of some 540 of the donors relied on high-throughput TCR beta sequencing. Alongside the repertoire data, information on donor age, sex, ethnicity and CMV serostatus was compiled. In a later genetic analysis, genome-wide SNP genotypes for about three fifths of the roughly 670 donors were used, and that subset was treated as a discovery cohort. Every discovery cohort repertoire had been produced on one sequencing platform. HLA typing included class I and class II loci at four-digit resolution. The number of donors typed differed by locus, with 629-630 for A, B, C, DRB1 and DQB1, 522 for DQA1, some 570 for DPA1, and some 440 for DPB1. Four to six DR-DQ haplotypes were handled as single units for association and clustering because linkage in the cohort was strong. Across approximately 420 genotyped donors of the cohort, an average of about 240,000 unique TCR beta nucleotide sequences per donor were sequenced, and around 20% of those sequences were non-productive.

The cohort consisted of 650 to 850 healthy bone marrow donors. All cohort members were sampled while nominally healthy, although unrecorded immune exposures were likely present. The donor was CMV seropositive and was included in the group of 250 to 350 seropositive cohort members. Every donor gave a peripheral blood sample, and the peripheral blood mononuclear cells from that sample were used for TCR beta sequencing. Genomic DNA extraction from the blood cell samples was performed with the Qiagen DNeasy Blood Extraction Kit. CDR1 and CDR2 were assigned from the germline V gene (reference sequence) as LNHDA and SQIVND. Deletion took 3 bases off V and 5 bases off J, with a span of 10 bases between the germline ends. Reading from cysteine to phenylalanine, the CDR3 counts 13 amino acids. Of the read, only the CDR3 DNA is kept; its 39 bases are in frame from base 1. Receptor libraries were prepared by the immunoSEQ multiplex PCR assay. For the multiplex PCR, a mixture combining 60 forward primers for TCR Vbeta segments and 13 reverse primers for TCR Jbeta segments was used. Amplification of the CDR3 region of rearranged TCR beta genes was performed with a multiplex PCR assay on genomic DNA. The Illumina HiSeq System was used to sequence the amplified TCR beta libraries as 87-base-pair reads. Regarding the original processing steps: In a later analysis, about 80 million unique TCR beta chains were counted across the 650 to 750 repertoires, and some 10 million of these chains were shared by at least two donors. To remove PCR and sequencing errors, raw reads were error-corrected and collapsed into unique sequences using a nearest-neighbor algorithm that merged closely related sequences. To assign V, D and J gene segments, CDR3 sequences were aligned to IMGT reference sequences. For a sequence to be retained, a match of at least six nucleotides to both a V gene segment and a J gene segment was required. Rearrangements were called productive when the CDR3 lacked stop codons and stayed in frame with V and J; all others were non-productive. Following IMGT convention, CDR3 was defined as the stretch from the second conserved V-encoded cysteine up to the conserved J-encoded phenylalanine. The earlier analysis of 587 of the donors excluded any sequence lacking an unambiguous match to a single V gene segment. An earlier analysis of several hundred of the donors called V segments functional above 56.7% productive rearrangements and segregating when the between-donor standard deviation exceeded 5%. A statistical classification framework was developed to diagnose cytomegalovirus status using the catalog of TCR beta chain sequences. In a later analysis, TCR nucleotide sequences were compared against IMGT/GENE-DB human TR gene sequences so that V and J genes could be assigned. A later analysis assigned CDR3 sequences and most-parsimonious VDJ recombination scenarios with the TCRdist pipeline. In a later analysis, each TCR beta chain was defined by its CDR3 amino acid sequence together with its V-gene family, and reads lacking a unique V-gene family were excluded. A later analysis removed 550 to 700 highly shared, low-generation-probability nucleotide sequences to deal with suspected cross-contamination and a sequencing artifact. A later analysis calculated a clonal expansion index for each public chain from normalized within-repertoire ranks of inferred template counts. In a later analysis, generation probabilities were computed using a VDJ recombination model fitted to out-of-frame rearrangements, and the results were checked against IGoR. Hypergeometric tests were used in a later analysis to score TCR-TCR, TCR-HLA and TCR-CMV co-occurrence, with a repertoire-size bias correction applied to the TCR pairs. To estimate false discovery rates, a later analysis permuted the HLA or CMV assignments 20 times. In a later analysis, co-occurring TCRs were grouped using DBSCAN, and TCRdist sequence similarity was added for clustering within HLA-allele-positive subsets. For co-occurrence clustering, repertoires with fewer than 30,000 or more than 120,000 public chains were excluded, along with a handful of repertoires with anomalous nucleotide sharing. The source is immuneACCESS, and TCRdb retained only in-frame sequences with V and J called. Part of the clones is not carried over; for the studies checked, unresolved V genes explain less than half of this, and the remainder is unexplained. For V, J and clone size, that table is used; D and trimming come from the DNA. A total of 150,000 to 200,000 clones appear in this sample, about 80% of them only once. Approximately 3.7% of the sample lies in the top ten.

General conclusions and limits of the study: An association between a missense DCLRE1C variant and V-gene and J-gene trimming of TCR beta chains was found in a later genetic analysis and replicated in an independent cohort. In an earlier analysis of 587 of the donors, most TCR beta V segments appeared in productive rearrangements about 90% or about 30% of the time, broadly matching IMGT annotations. Because counts were too low, about 15 rarely observed V segments, including chromosome 9 orphons, were left out of the earlier analysis of some 640 of the donors. Because some donors lacked HLA typing at each locus, the association tests relied only on the typed subset. This cohort had only TCR beta chains sequenced, and the lack of alpha or paired-chain data limited which features could be detected. When HLA alleles, especially DR and DQ, strongly co-occurred, TCR associations were difficult to assign to individual alleles. In vitro tests confirmed that three of the cytomegalovirus-associated TCR beta chains recognize cytomegalovirus antigens. Specific HLA alleles were associated with over 15,000 TCR beta sequences at a false discovery rate of 0.05 in a later analysis. Because the 87-base-pair reads could not distinguish some IMGT-functional V segments, including TRBV6-2 and TRBV6-3, those segments were excluded. A further reported finding was that TCR beta sequences accurately predicted the HLA-A and HLA-B alleles for most subjects in the first cohort. A cluster of highly shared sequence variants was judged likely to be a technical artifact of the sequencing pipeline. In both the original and validation cohorts, the classifier was reported to diagnose cytomegalovirus status with high specificity and sensitivity. Linkage disequilibrium might explain the correlated functional status among segregating V segments, but an unknown experimental factor could not be excluded. Most TCR sequences were seen in very few donors, while some public TCRs were found in many individuals. In a later genetic analysis, fewer N-insertions in productive TCRs were reported among donors in an Asian-associated ancestry cluster than the roughly 700-donor mean. A later analysis found that TCR association rates varied across HLA loci, with DRB1 alleles showing the most associated TCRs and HLA-C alleles the fewest. A later analysis found that HLA-associated TCR beta chains were more clonally expanded and had lower generation probabilities than equally common non-associated chains. It was suggested by the authors that the approach could potentially be generalized to other disease states and immunological phenotypes. For the cohort, immune exposure information was limited to CMV serostatus. According to a later analysis, parvovirus B19, influenza, CMV and Epstein-Barr virus appeared linked to several top co-occurrence clusters. The presence/absence analyses assumed that sequencing depth was roughly uniform across donors, and that assumption may not be true. A total of roughly 160 TCR beta chains were listed by the study as associated with cytomegalovirus. A later analysis found that most CMV-associated TCR beta chains appeared HLA-restricted, with HLA associations seemingly driven largely by CMV exposure.

About this clone itself: Its target antigen remains unknown. Base qualities are not provided; no much larger clone lies one nucleotide away.

The sequence came from a woman aged 60-70 years in good health and CMV-seropositive. The sequencing sample was made of PBMCs. The V gene is TRBV19 and the J gene is TRBJ1-2; the D segment could be TRBD1, given 5 matching bases. Read as DNA, the sequence is TGTGCCAGTAGTATCTTAAGGGGATATGGCTACACCTTC. It translates to CASSILRGYGYTF.